This T cell receptor beta chain was obtained from a study of blood T cell repertoires in COVID-19. In the study overall: In each case, the material was cDNA or gDNA derived from T cells, B-cell-depleted T cells, or PBMCs.

TCRdb's table, derived via immunoSEQ multiplex PCR, lists solely in-frame clones and lacks some. Here the sample spans 320,000 or so clones, over 70% being singletons. Everyone who took part was roughly 18 to 90 years old, and they came from 24 US areas. This clone was detected only a few times. CDR3 size: 16 residues. Per the germline V gene, CDR1 is ENHRY and CDR2 is SYGVKD. Unmatched junction bases numbered 8, after V lost 2 bases and J lost 10 bases. This receptor was obtained from a man aged 30 to 39 who had recovered from COVID-19. The chain uses TRBV10-3 and TRBJ2-1; 13 bases match TRBD2. The specimen was PBMCs or T cells enriched from blood (not recorded which). The CDR3 nucleotides read TGTGCCATCAGTGAGCCAAAGACTAGCGGGGGGACCGAGCAGTTCTTC. It codes for CAISEPKTSGGTEQFF.